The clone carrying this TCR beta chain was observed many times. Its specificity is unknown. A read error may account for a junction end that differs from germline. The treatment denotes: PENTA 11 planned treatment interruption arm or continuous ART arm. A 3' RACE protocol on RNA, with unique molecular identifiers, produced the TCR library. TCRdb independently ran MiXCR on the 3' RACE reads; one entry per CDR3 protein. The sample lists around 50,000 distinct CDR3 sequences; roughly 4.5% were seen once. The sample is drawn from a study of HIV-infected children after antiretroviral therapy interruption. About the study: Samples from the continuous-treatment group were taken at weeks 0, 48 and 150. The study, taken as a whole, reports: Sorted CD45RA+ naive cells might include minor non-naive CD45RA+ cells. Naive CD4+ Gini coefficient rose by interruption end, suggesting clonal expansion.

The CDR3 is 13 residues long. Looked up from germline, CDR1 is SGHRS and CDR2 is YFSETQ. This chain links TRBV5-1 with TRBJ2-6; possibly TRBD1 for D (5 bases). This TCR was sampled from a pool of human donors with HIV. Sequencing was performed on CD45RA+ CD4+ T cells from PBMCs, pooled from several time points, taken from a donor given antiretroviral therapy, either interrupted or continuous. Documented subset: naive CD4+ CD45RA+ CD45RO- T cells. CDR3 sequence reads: CASSLAPTGSMTF. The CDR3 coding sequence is TGCGCCAGCAGTTTGGCCCCCACAGGATCGATGACTTTC.